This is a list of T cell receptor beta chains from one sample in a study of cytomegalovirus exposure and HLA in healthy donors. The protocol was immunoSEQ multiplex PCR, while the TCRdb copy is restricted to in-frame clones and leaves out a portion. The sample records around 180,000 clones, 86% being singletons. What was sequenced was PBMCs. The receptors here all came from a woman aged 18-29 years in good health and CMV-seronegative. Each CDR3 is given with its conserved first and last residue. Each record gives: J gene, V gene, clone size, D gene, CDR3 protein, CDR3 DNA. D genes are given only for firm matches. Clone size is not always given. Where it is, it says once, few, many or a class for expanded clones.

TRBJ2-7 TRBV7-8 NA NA CASSLGGVDYSYEQYF TGTGCCAGCAGCTTAGGAGGTGTCGACTATTCCTACGAGCAGTACTTC
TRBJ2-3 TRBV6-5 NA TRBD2 CASSYSIASGGHTQYF TGTGCCAGCAGTTACTCGATTGCTAGCGGGGGTCATACGCAGTATTTT
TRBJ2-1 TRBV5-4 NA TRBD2 CASSLSEGTSEFF TGTGCCAGCAGCTTGAGTGAGGGGACTAGCGAGTTCTTC
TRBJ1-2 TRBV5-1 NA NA CASSLQDLDYGYTF TGCGCCAGCAGCTTGCAGGATTTAGACTATGGCTACACCTTC
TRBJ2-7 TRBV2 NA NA CASKDNYYEQYF TGTGCCAGCAAGGACAACTACTACGAGCAGTACTTC
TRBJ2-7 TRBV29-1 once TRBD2 CSVALAGGNYEQYF TGCAGCGTTGCTCTGGCGGGGGGGAACTACGAGCAGTACTTC
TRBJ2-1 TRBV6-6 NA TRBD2 CASGAGSTNEQFF TGTGCCAGCGGAGCGGGGAGCACCAATGAGCAGTTCTTC
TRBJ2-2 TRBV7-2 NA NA CASSFFPPGVSGELFF TGTGCCAGCAGCTTCTTCCCCCCGGGAGTATCCGGGGAGCTGTTTTTT
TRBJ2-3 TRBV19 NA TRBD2 CATLAGGPFDTQYF TGTGCCACCCTAGCGGGAGGGCCCTTTGATACGCAGTATTTT
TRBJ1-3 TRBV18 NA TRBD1 CASSWGQRGFINFSGNTIYF TGTGCCAGCTCATGGGGACAGAGGGGATTCATAAACTTCTCTGGAAACACCATATATTTT
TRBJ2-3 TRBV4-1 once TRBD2 CASSQDPRGRAGVGDTQYF TGCGCCAGCAGCCAAGATCCCCGCGGGAGGGCCGGGGTGGGAGATACGCAGTATTTT
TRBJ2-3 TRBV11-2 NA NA CASTPVPGGRVDTQYF TGTGCCAGCACCCCGGTCCCGGGGGGCCGCGTAGATACGCAGTATTTT
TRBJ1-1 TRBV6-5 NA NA CASSYSRTEAFF TGTGCCAGCAGTTACTCGAGGACTGAAGCTTTCTTT
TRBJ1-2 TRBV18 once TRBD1 CASSPPGQGGYGYTF TGTGCCAGCTCACCGCCGGGACAGGGTGGCTATGGCTACACCTTC
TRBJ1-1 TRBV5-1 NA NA CASSRFSDGNTEAFF TGCGCCAGCAGCCGGTTCAGCGACGGGAACACTGAAGCTTTCTTT
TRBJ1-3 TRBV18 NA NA CASSPNRASPPSGNTIYF TGTGCCAGCTCACCAAACAGGGCCTCTCCCCCATCTGGAAACACCATATATTTT
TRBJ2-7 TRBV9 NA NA CASKQMRVEQYF TGTGCCAGCAAGCAGATGAGGGTAGAGCAGTACTTC
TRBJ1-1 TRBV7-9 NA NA CASSLVPSAEAFF TGTGCCAGCAGCTTAGTTCCCTCCGCTGAAGCTTTCTTT
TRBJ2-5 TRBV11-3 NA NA CASSSYATTRQQETQYF TGTGCCAGCAGCTCCTACGCCACGACTAGGCAACAAGAGACCCAGTACTTC